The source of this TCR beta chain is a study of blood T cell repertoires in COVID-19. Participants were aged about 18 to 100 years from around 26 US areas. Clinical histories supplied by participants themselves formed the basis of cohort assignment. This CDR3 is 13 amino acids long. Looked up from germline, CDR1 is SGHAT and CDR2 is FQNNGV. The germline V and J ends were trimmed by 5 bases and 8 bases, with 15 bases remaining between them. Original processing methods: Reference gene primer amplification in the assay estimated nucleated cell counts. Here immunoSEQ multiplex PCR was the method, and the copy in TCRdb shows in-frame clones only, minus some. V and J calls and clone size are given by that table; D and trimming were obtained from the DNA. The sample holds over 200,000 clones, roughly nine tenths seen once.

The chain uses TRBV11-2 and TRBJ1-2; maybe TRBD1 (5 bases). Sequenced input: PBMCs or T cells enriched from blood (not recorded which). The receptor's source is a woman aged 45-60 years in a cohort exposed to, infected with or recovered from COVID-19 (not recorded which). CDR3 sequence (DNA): TGTGCCAGCAGCCCAGGGAGGAGGGAGGGCTACACCTTC. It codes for CASSPGRREGYTF.